These 20 T cell receptor beta chains share one sample of origin, sequenced in a study of T-cell memory formation after mild COVID-19. TCRdb passed the 5' RACE reads through MiXCR, listing each CDR3 protein once. The repertoire holds around 200,000 distinct CDR3 sequences, with 9% to 10% as singletons. Sequencing was carried out using PBMCs or a T cell subset sorted from them (not recorded which). The receptors stem from a man in his late teens or twenties who had mild COVID-19 (a few samples of this study predate the infection). Cell type and time point are not known.

This clonotype has more than one count but fewer than ten. An end of the junction differs from the germline gene, which may be a read error. The chain couples TRBV5-8 to TRBJ1-2; D is uncertain. CDR1 SGHTS and CDR2 YDEGEE come from the germline V gene. This CDR3 region has 10 residues. The CDR3 DNA reads as TGTGCCAGCAGCTTGTGGATGCTGAGCTTC. Its translation: CASSLWMLSF. The whole variable domain, filled in from reference TRBV5-8 and TRBJ1-2, reads EAGVTQSPTHLIKTRGQQATLRCSPISGHTSVYWYQQALGLGLQFLLWYDEGEERNRGNFPPRFSGRQFPNYSSELNVNALELEDSALYLCASSLWMLSFGSGTRLTVV.

This clonotype was counted ten times or more. The chain joins TRBV3-1 to TRBJ2-3; possibly TRBD1 or TRBD2 for D (5 bases each). V lost 4 bases, J lost 2 bases, and 16 bases lay in between. Germline V CDR1 and CDR2: LGHDT, YNNKEL (reference sequence). The CDR3 loop spans 16 amino acids. The CDR3 is CASSPGTQTHTDTQYF. The CDR3, as DNA: TGTGCCAGCAGCCCGGGGACGCAAACTCACACAGATACGCAGTATTTT.

This clonotype was counted only a few times. This chain joins TRBV20-1 and TRBJ1-5; 8 bases agree with TRBD1. The length of the CDR3 is 16 residues. The germline V gene has CDR1 DFQATT and CDR2 SNEGSKA (reference sequence). The J segment lost 6 bases and the V segment lost 0 bases, leaving 10 bases of the junction unmatched. The CDR3 region has the DNA TGCAGTGCTAGAGATCGACGGACAGGGTCGGCTCAGCCCCAGCATTTT. Amino acids: CSARDRRTGSAQPQHF.

There are many counts of this clonotype. The chain is built from TRBV6-6 and TRBJ2-3, with D maybe TRBD1 (6 bases). CDR3 length: 11 amino acids. Trimming removed 9 bases at V and 4 bases at J, with 8 bases between. CDR1 MNHNY and CDR2 SVGAGI come from the germline V gene (reference sequence). The CDR3 region has the DNA TGTGCCAGTGGGGGCGCAGATACGCAGTATTTT. Translated: CASGGADTQYF.

The V call is TRBV20-1, the J call TRBJ1-2; the D gene is possibly TRBD1 (6 bases). The CDR3 has 14 residues. CDR1 and CDR2 (germline): DFQATT, SNEGSKA (reference sequence). V was pared by 5 bases and J by 2 bases, with 15 bases between. As DNA, the CDR3 is TGCAGTGCTCCTAGCCAAACAGGGAACTATGGCTACACCTTC. This translates into CSAPSQTGNYGYTF.

A few counts support this clonotype. The chain couples TRBV28 to TRBJ2-1, with 8 bases matching TRBD2. The CDR3 sequence is 15 residues long. J was trimmed by 6 bases and V by 6 bases; bases with no gene match: 10. CDR1 is MDHEN, CDR2 SYDVKM, per germline. As DNA, the CDR3 is TGTGCCAGCAGACCTGGGACTAGTGGCTCCAATGAGCAGTTCTTC. It encodes CASRPGTSGSNEQFF.

This clonotype appeared a few times. The V gene is TRBV4-3, the J gene TRBJ2-3; D tentatively reads TRBD1 or TRBD2 (5 bases each). The CDR3 is 15 amino acids. Germline CDR1 reads LGHNA; CDR2 reads YSLEER. V gave up 0 bases and J gave up 3 bases, with 10 bases separating them. The CDR3, as DNA: TGCGCCAGCAGCCAAGATCTCGAGGGGACAGATACGCAGTATTTT. Its protein product is CASSQDLEGTDTQYF.

This clonotype appeared many times. The chain employs TRBV18 and TRBJ2-5, with a tentative D call TRBD1 (6 bases). Germline CDR1 is KGHSH and CDR2 is LQKENI. The V end lost 1 base, the J end lost 3 bases, and 9 bases lay between the germline ends. The CDR3 spans 14 residues. The CDR3 here is CASSPLTGEETQYF. DNA for the CDR3: TGTGCCAGCTCACCACTGACAGGAGAAGAGACCCAGTACTTC.

The genes are TRBV7-3 and TRBJ2-1, with D tentatively TRBD2 (6 bases). The CDR3 runs to 15 residues. The germline gives CDR1 SGHTA, CDR2 FQGTGA. The V and J ends lost 2 bases and 8 bases respectively, with 16 bases between them. DNA for the CDR3: TGTGCCAGCAGCTTAGGGCTAGCACCGGGGGATGAGCAGTTCTTC. This sequence encodes CASSLGLAPGDEQFF.

V usage is TRBV9 and J usage is TRBJ2-1; unclear D gene. The germline V and J ends were trimmed by 0 bases and 4 bases, with 11 bases remaining between them. The germline CDR1 and CDR2 sequences are SGDLS and YYNGEE. The CDR3 sequence is 15 residues long. The CDR3 spells CASSVDVGKYNEQFF. The CDR3 coding sequence is TGTGCCAGCAGCGTAGATGTGGGGAAATACAATGAGCAGTTCTTC.

This clonotype has a count of ten or more. This sequence joins TRBV3-1 and TRBJ2-3, with D maybe TRBD2 (5 bases). Germline lookup yields CDR1 LGHDT and CDR2 YNNKEL (reference sequence). Trimming removed 4 bases at V and 2 bases at J, with 10 bases between. This CDR3 spans 14 amino acids. The CDR3 coding sequence is TGTGCCAGCAGCCGGCCCGGGGTCACAGATACGCAGTATTTT. Residues: CASSRPGVTDTQYF.

The chain couples TRBV5-1 to TRBJ2-5, with 7 bases fitting TRBD1. Germline values: CDR1 SGHRS, CDR2 YFSETQ. The CDR3 spans 15 residues. V lost 4 bases and J lost 4; bases outside the gene matches: 10. As DNA, the CDR3 is TGCGCCAGCAGCAAGCAGGGGGTGAGTGGAGAGACCCAGTACTTC. Its protein product is CASSKQGVSGETQYF.

The chain recombines TRBV5-1 with TRBJ1-2, with a possible D match to TRBD1 (5 bases). Trimming took 1 base from V and 0 from J, leaving 10 bases between them. CDR1 SGHRS and CDR2 YFSETQ come from the germline V gene. This CDR3 has 15 amino acids. In DNA, the CDR3 is TGCGCCAGCAGCTTGTATGGGGGGGCTAACTATGGCTACACCTTC. The encoded protein is CASSLYGGANYGYTF.

The genes are TRBV30 and TRBJ1-3; D uncertain. Germline CDR1 and CDR2: GTSNPN and SVGIG (reference sequence). Trimming took 5 bases from V and 3 from J, leaving 11 bases between them. This CDR3 region has 13 residues. In DNA, the CDR3 is TGTGCCTGGGAAGCAATATTTGGAAACACCATATATTTT. Amino acids: CAWEAIFGNTIYF.

In this sample, this clonotype turned up many times. V usage is TRBV28 and J usage is TRBJ1-4, with a weak D call TRBD1 (6 bases). The V gene lost 10 bases and the J gene lost 6 bases, with 15 bases spanning the gap. Per the germline V gene, CDR1 is MDHEN and CDR2 is SYDVKM. This CDR3 region has 13 residues. The CDR3, as DNA: TGTGCCACGGAACAGGGTATTGATGAAAAACTGTTTTTT. It encodes CATEQGIDEKLFF.

This clonotype was seen a few times. CDR3: CASKGAKARPSKAFF. CDR3 DNA: TGTGCCAGCAAAGGGGCCAAGGCCCGCCCTAGCAAAGCTTTCTTT. The rearrangement links TRBV6-7 to TRBJ1-1; tentatively, D is TRBD1 (5 bases). TRBV6-7 has ORF status, its function being uncertain. V shed 7 bases and J shed 9 bases, with 24 bases lying between them. The CDR3 has 15 residues.

This clonotype has a handful of counts. The conserved phenylalanine or tryptophan is not found at the CDR3 terminus, so this likely reflects a read error. Because the CDR3's place on the DNA is in doubt, the DNA is left out and the CDR3 is given as listed by TCRdb. The chain recombines TRBV5-5 with TRBJ1-4; the listed D gene, TRBD1, was not tested against the DNA. The germline V gene encodes CDR1 SGHKS and CDR2 YYEKEE (reference sequence). The length of the CDR3 is 15 amino acids, counting both ends. The CDR3 protein is CASSGGEGLSGCFSK.

CDR3 loop: CASSSPPGQGIINYGYTF. The CDR3 DNA reads TGCGCCAGCAGCTCTCCACCGGGACAGGGGATCATAAACTATGGCTACACCTTC. The chain links TRBV5-1 to TRBJ1-2; 10 bases are shared with TRBD1. J was trimmed by 2 bases and V by 3 bases; bases with no gene match: 13. The germline V gene has CDR1 SGHRS and CDR2 YFSETQ. This CDR3 region has 18 residues.

This clonotype occurred many times. The V and J genes are TRBV7-3 and TRBJ2-5; 10 nucleotides align to TRBD1. The length of the CDR3 is 14 residues. CDR1 and CDR2 from the germline V gene are SGHTA and FQGTGA. The ends lost 5 bases at V and 5 bases at J; junction bases unmatched: 5. The CDR3 loop reads CASSLTGGSETQYF. Here the CDR3 DNA reads TGTGCCAGCAGCCTGACAGGGGGCAGTGAGACCCAGTACTTC.

The V gene is TRBV5-1, the J gene TRBJ2-5; D unresolved. This CDR3 is built from 13 residues. The germline CDR1 and CDR2 sequences are SGHRS and YFSETQ. V was pared by 5 bases and J by 1 base, with 9 bases between. CDR3 protein: CASSGRPQETQYF. DNA of the CDR3: TGCGCCAGCAGTGGGCGGCCCCAAGAGACCCAGTACTTC. The entire variable domain, with the rest obtained from reference TRBV5-1 and TRBJ2-5, is as follows: KAGVTQTPRYLIKTRGQQVTLSCSPISGHRSVSWYQQTPGQGLQFLFEYFSETQRNKGNFPGRFSGRQFSNSRSEMNVSTLELGDSALYLCASSGRPQETQYFGPGTRLLVL.